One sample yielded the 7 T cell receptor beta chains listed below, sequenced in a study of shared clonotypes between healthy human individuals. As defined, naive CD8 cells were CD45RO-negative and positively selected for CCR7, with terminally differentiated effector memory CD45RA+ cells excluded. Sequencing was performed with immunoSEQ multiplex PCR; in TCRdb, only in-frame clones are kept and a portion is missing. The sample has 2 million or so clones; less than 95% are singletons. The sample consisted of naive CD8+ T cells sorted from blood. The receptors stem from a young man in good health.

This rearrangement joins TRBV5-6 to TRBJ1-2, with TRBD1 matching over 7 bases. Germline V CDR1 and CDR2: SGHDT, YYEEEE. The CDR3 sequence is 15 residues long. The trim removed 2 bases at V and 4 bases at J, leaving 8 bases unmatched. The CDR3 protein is CASSLSETGAYGYTF. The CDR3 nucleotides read TGTGCCAGCAGCTTATCCGAAACAGGGGCCTATGGCTACACCTTC.

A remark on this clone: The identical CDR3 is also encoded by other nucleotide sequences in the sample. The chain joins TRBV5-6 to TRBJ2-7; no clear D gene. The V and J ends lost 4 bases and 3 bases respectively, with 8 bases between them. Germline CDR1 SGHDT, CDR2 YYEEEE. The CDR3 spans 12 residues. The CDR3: CASSPSGYEQYF. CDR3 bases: TGTGCCAGCAGCCCCTCCGGCTACGAGCAGTACTTC.

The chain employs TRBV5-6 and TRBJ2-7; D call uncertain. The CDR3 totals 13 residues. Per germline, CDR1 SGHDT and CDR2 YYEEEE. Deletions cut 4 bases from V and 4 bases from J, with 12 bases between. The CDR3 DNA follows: TGTGCCAGCAGCCTGACGGTAGATTACGAGCAGTACTTC. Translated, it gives CASSLTVDYEQYF.

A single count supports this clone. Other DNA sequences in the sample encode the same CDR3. The CDR3 region has the DNA TGTGCCAGCAGCTTCGGGACAGGGATGAATGGCTACACCTTC. Translating gives CASSFGTGMNGYTF. The genes are TRBV5-6 and TRBJ1-2; the match to TRBD1 covers 9 bases. This CDR3 spans 14 amino acids. Germline V gives CDR1 SGHDT, CDR2 YYEEEE. V was pared by 2 bases and J by 6 bases, with 5 bases of the junction left unmatched.

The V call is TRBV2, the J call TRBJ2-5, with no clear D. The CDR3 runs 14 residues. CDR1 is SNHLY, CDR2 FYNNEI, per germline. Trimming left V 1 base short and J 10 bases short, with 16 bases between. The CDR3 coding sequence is TGTGCCAGCAGTGAAGGGTGGGGTACGGCTTACCAGTACTTC. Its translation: CASSEGWGTAYQYF.

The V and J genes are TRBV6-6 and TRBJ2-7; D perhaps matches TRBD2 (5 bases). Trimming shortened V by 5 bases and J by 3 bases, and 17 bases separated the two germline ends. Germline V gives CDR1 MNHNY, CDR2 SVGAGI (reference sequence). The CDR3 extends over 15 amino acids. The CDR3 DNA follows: TGTGCCAGCAGTCCGTTTAGGTCAGGACTCTACGAGCAGTACTTC. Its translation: CASSPFRSGLYEQYF.

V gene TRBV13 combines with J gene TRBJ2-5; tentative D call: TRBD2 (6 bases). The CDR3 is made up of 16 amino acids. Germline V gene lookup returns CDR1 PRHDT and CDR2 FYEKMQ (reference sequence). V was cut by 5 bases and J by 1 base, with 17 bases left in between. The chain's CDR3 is CASSPAGGVFQETQYF. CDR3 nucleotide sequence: TGTGCCAGCAGCCCCGCGGGCGGGGTGTTCCAAGAGACCCAGTACTTC.